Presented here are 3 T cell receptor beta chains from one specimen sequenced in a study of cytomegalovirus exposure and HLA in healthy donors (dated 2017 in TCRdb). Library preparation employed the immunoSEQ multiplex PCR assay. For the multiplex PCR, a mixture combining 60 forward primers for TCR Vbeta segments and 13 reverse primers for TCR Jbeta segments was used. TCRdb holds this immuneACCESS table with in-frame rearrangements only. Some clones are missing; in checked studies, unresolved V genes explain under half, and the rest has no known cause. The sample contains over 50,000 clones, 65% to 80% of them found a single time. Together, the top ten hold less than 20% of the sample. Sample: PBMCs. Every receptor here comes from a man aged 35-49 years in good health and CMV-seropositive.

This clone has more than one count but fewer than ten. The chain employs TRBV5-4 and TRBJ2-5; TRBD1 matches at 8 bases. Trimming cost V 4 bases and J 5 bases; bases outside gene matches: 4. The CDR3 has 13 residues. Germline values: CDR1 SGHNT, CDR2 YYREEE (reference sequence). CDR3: CASSVDRGETQYF. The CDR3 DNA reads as TGTGCCAGCAGCGTTGACAGGGGTGAGACCCAGTACTTC.

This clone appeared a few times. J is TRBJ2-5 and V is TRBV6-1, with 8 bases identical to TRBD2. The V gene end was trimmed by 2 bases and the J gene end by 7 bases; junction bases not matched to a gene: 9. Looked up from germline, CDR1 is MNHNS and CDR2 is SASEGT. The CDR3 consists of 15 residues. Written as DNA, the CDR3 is TGTGCCAGCAGTGAATATGGCGGGGGGTCAGGGACCCAGTACTTC. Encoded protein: CASSEYGGGSGTQYF.

CDR3: CASSQERASGEAFF. The DNA of the CDR3 is TGCGCCAGCAGCCAAGAGAGGGCTTCGGGGGAAGCTTTCTTT. The chain joins TRBV4-3 to TRBJ1-1; D unclear. Germline V gene lookup returns CDR1 LGHNA and CDR2 YSLEER. CDR3 length: 14 amino acids. Trimming removed 0 bases from V and 8 bases from J, with 13 bases in between.